A selection of T cell receptor beta chains follows, all from one sample in a study of T cells after yellow fever vaccination. TCRdb used MiXCR to reprocess the 5' RACE reads, holding one entry per CDR3 protein. The sample has some 500,000 distinct CDR3 sequences, roughly 14% seen once. Sequenced material: PBMCs, taken on the day of the yellow fever booster vaccination. These receptors were obtained from a man between 25 and 39 years old who received the YFV17D yellow fever vaccine. CDR3s include the opening cysteine and the closing phenylalanine or tryptophan. The D gene is left open where the match is weak. Expanded clones are given a class, and other clones once, few, many or no size at all.

TRBD1,TRBV7-8,TRBJ2-2,few,CASSFPRTGNTGELFF,TGTGCCAGCAGCTTCCCTCGGACAGGGAACACCGGGGAGCTGTTTTTT
NA,TRBV7-6,TRBJ2-5,few,CASSPEASEETQYF,TGTGCCAGCAGCCCAGAGGCGTCGGAAGAGACCCAGTACTTC
NA,TRBV10-3,TRBJ2-1,few,CAISGPRYNEQFF,TGTGCCATCAGTGGCCCCCGATACAATGAGCAGTTCTTC
TRBD1,TRBV29-1,TRBJ2-2,many,CSAEQGTGELFF,TGCAGCGCGGAACAGGGGACCGGGGAGCTGTTTTTT
NA,TRBV7-6,TRBJ1-3,few,CASSLDFSRSGNTIYF,TGTGCCAGCAGCTTAGATTTCTCCCGCTCTGGAAACACCATATATTTT
TRBD2,TRBV7-2,TRBJ2-7,few,CASSSGTSGPYEQYF,TGTGCCAGCAGCTCCGGGACTAGCGGTCCCTACGAGCAGTACTTC
TRBD2,TRBV7-9,TRBJ2-7,few,CASSLSSGRSYEQYF,TGTGCCAGCAGCTTATCTAGCGGGAGATCCTACGAGCAGTACTTC
NA,TRBV4-3,TRBJ2-7,few,CASSQNLGVSGYEQYF,TGCGCCAGCAGCCAAAATTTAGGTGTATCCGGCTACGAGCAGTACTTC
NA,TRBV18,TRBJ1-2,few,CASSSRGLGAGYTF,TGTGCCAGCTCATCAAGGGGTCTTGGAGCCGGCTACACCTTC
TRBD2,TRBV7-2,TRBJ2-7,few,CASSLRGAGASYEQYF,TGTGCCAGCAGCTTAAGGGGAGCGGGAGCATCCTACGAGCAGTACTTC
NA,TRBV6-2/TRBV6-3,TRBJ2-1,NA,CASSYSRQRSDEQFF,TGTGCCAGCAGTTACTCGAGGCAGAGGAGCGATGAGCAGTTCTTC
TRBD2,TRBV18,TRBJ2-3,many,CASSPPATSGAPSTDTQYF,TGTGCCAGCTCACCACCAGCAACTAGCGGAGCCCCTAGCACAGATACGCAGTATTTT
TRBD1,TRBV18,TRBJ1-1,few,CASSPLQGDTEAFF,TGTGCCAGCTCACCCTTACAGGGGGACACTGAAGCTTTCTTT
NA,TRBV5-1,TRBJ1-2,many,CASSLEDASYGYTF,TGCGCCAGCAGCTTAGAGGACGCTAGCTATGGCTACACCTTC
NA,TRBV10-3,TRBJ2-7,NA,CAISESSGGWPYEQYF,TGTGCCATCAGTGAGTCGTCCGGCGGATGGCCCTACGAGCAGTACTTC
NA,TRBV15,TRBJ2-1,NA,CATSRVWLAEGKTYNEQFF,TGTGCCACCAGCAGAGTGTGGCTAGCCGAAGGCAAGACCTACAATGAGCAGTTCTTC